The T cell receptor (beta chain) described here comes from a study of regulatory T cells. The CDR3 extends over 15 amino acids. Germline values: CDR1 MDHEN, CDR2 SYDVKM. V gave up 4 bases and J gave up 4 bases; unmatched junction bases: 8. The primer mix had 52 TRBV and 13 TRBJ primers. The data were produced by immunoSEQ multiplex PCR, yet TCRdb's version contains in-frame clones alone and is incomplete. The sample gives 4,500 to 7,000 clones, less than 85% of which show up once; 31% is in the top ten. This chain links TRBV28 with TRBJ2-7, with 9 positions matching TRBD1. Sequences were obtained from CD8+ T cells sorted from blood. This TCR came from a child between 5 and 17 years old with CD3G deficiency. The CDR3 reads CASSSAGTGIYEQYF. CDR3 DNA sequence: TGTGCCAGCAGTTCCGCCGGGACAGGGATTTACGAGCAGTACTTC.